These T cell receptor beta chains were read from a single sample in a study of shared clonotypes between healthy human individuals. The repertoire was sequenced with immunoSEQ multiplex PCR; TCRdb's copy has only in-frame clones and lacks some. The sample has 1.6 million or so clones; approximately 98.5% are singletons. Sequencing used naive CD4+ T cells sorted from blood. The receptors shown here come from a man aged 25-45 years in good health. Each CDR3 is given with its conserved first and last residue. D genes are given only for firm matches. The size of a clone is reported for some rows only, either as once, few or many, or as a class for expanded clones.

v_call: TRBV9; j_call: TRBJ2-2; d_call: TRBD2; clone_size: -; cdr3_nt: TGTGCCAGCAGCGCCTTAGCGGGCGGACCCACCGGGGAGCTGTTTTTT; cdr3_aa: CASSALAGGPTGELFF
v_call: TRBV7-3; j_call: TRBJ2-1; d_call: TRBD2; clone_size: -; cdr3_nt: TGTGCCAGCAGCTCAGGACTAGCGGGAATCTATGAGCAGTTCTTC; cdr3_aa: CASSSGLAGIYEQFF
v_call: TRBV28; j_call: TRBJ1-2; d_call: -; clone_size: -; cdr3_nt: TGTGCCAGCGACCGCCGATTGAACTATGGCTACACCTTC; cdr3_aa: CASDRRLNYGYTF
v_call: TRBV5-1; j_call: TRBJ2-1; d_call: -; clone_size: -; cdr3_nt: TGCGCCAGCAGCCCGAATACTCCGACTCGGAGCTCCTACAATGAGCAGTTCTTC; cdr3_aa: CASSPNTPTRSSYNEQFF
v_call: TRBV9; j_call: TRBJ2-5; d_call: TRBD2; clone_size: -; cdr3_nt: TGTGCCAGCAGCAAGCGTGGGACTAGCGAGGAGACCCAGTACTTC; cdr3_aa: CASSKRGTSEETQYF
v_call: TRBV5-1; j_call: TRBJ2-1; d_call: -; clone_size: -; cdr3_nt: TGCGCCAGCAGCCCCGCGGGGCGAGCCCCCTACAATGAGCAGTTCTTC; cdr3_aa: CASSPAGRAPYNEQFF
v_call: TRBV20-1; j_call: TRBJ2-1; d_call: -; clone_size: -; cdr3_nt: TGCAGTGCCCCCTGGGGCAGTGAGCAGTTCTTC; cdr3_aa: CSAPWGSEQFF
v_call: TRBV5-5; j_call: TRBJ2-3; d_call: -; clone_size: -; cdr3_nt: TGTGCCAGCCGCAGGACCCGAGCCACAGATACGCAGTATTTT; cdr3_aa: CASRRTRATDTQYF
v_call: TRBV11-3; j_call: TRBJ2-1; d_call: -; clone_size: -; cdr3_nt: TGTGCCAGCAGCTTAAGTACAGCCTACAATGAGCAGTTCTTC; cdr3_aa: CASSLSTAYNEQFF
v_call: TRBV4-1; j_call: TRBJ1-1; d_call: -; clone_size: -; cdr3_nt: TGCGCCAGCAGCCAAGAGCCGTCGTGGGTTCGGGCTTTCTTT; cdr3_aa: CASSQEPSWVRAFF
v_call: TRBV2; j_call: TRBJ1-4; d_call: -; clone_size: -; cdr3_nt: TGTGCCAGCAGAGCCATAGAAAAACTGTTTTTT; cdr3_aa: CASRAIEKLFF
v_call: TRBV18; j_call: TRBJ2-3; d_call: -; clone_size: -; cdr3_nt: TGTGCCAGCTCACCACCGGCTAGCGGCACAGATACGCAGTATTTT; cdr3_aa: CASSPPASGTDTQYF
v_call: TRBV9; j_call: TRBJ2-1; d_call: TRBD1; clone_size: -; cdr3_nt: TGTGCCAGCAGCGCCCGACAGGGCTCCTACAATGAGCAGTTCTTC; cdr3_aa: CASSARQGSYNEQFF
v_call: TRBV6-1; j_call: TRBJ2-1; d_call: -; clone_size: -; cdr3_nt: TGTGCCAGCAGTGAACCACGCCCTGAGCAGTTCTTC; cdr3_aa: CASSEPRPEQFF
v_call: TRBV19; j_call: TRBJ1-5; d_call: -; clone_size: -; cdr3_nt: TGTGCCAGTAGTATAAGCAGGAACAATCAGCCCCAGCATTTT; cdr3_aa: CASSISRNNQPQHF
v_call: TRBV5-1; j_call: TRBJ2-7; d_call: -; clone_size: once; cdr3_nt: TGCGCCAGCAGCCCCCTGGGCGGACACCCCTCCTACGAGCAGTACTTC; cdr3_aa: CASSPLGGHPSYEQYF
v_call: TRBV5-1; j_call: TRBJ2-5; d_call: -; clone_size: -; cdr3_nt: TGCGCCAGCAGCTTGGGCGGTCAAGAGACCCAGTACTTC; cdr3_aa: CASSLGGQETQYF
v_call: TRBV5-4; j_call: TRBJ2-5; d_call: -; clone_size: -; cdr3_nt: TGTGCCAGCATGGGATCAGCGAAGCAGATTGAGACCCAGTACTTC; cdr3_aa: CASMGSAKQIETQYF
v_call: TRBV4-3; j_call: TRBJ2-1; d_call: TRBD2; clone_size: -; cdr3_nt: TGCGCCAGCAGCCAAGTACGACTAGCGGCCCACAATGAGCAGTTCTTC; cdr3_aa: CASSQVRLAAHNEQFF
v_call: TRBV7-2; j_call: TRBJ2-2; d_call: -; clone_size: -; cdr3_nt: TGTGCCAGCAGCCAAAGGCTAGCTGTGAACACCGGGGAGCTGTTTTTT; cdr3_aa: CASSQRLAVNTGELFF
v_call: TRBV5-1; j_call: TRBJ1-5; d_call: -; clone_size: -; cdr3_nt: TGCGCCAGCAGTTCCGGGGGGAGCAATCAGCCCCAGCATTTT; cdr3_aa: CASSSGGSNQPQHF
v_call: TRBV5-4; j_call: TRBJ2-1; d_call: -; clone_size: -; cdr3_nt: TGTGCCAGCAGCTCTCTTGGTACAGGGAGGAATGAGCAGTTCTTC; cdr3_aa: CASSSLGTGRNEQFF
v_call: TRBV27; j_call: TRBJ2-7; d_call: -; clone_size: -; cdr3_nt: TGTGCCAGCAGTCCCTCCGGGTCCCGCTACGAGCAGTACTTC; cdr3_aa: CASSPSGSRYEQYF
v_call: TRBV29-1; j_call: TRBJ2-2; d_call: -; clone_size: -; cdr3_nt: TGCAGCGTTGTCGACAGCCCGAACACCGGGGAGCTGTTTTTT; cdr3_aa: CSVVDSPNTGELFF
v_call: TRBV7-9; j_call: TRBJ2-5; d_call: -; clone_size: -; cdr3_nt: TGTGCCAGCAGCTTAGCGCTATTAGCGAACCAAGAGACCCAGTACTTC; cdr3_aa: CASSLALLANQETQYF
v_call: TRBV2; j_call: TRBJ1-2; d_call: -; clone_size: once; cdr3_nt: TGTGCCAGCAGTGAAAACTATGGCTACACCTTC; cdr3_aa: CASSENYGYTF
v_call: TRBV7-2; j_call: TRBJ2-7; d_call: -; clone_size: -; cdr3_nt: TGTGCCAGCAGCCCGGGGTCCGGGAGTTTCTACGAGCAGTACTTC; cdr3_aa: CASSPGSGSFYEQYF
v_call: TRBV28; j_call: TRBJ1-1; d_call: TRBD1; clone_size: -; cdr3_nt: TGTGCCAGCAGTTTATGGGACAGGGACACTGAAGCTTTCTTT; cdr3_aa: CASSLWDRDTEAFF
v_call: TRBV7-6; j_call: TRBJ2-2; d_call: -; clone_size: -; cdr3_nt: TGTGCCAGCAGCTTAAATCGAGGCACCGGGGAGCTGTTTTTT; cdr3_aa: CASSLNRGTGELFF
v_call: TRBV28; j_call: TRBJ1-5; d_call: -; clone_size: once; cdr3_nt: TGTGCCAGCAGTCCCCACATTGGACAGACGAATCAGCCCCAGCATTTT; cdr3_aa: CASSPHIGQTNQPQHF
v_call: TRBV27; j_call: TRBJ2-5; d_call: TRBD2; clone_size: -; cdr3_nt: TGTGCCAGCAGTTCCCTCCTAGGAGCGGGAGGTGCAGAGACCCAGTACTTC; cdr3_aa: CASSSLLGAGGAETQYF
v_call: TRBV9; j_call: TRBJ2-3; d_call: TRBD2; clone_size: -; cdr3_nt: TGTGCCAGCAGCGCGACGATACTAGCGGTTAGCACAGATACGCAGTATTTT; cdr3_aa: CASSATILAVSTDTQYF
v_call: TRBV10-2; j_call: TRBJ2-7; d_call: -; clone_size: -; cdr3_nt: TGCGCCAGCAGTCATTCGGGCTACGAGCAGTACTTC; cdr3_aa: CASSHSGYEQYF
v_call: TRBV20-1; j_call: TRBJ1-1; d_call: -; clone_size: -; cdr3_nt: TGCAGTATGACAGGTACCACTGAAGCTTTCTTT; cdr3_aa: CSMTGTTEAFF
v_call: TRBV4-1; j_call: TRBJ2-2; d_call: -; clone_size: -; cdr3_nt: TGCGCCAGCAGCCAAGTACAGCGGGTCTCCGGGGAGCTGTTTTTT; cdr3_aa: CASSQVQRVSGELFF
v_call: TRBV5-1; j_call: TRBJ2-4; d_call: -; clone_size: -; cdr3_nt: TGCGCCAGCAGCTTGTCTCAGGGCATTCAGTACTTC; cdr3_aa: CASSLSQGIQYF
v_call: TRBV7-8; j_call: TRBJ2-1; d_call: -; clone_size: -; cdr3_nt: TGTGCCAGCAGCTTAGTTGCTAATGAGCAGTTCTTC; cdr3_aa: CASSLVANEQFF
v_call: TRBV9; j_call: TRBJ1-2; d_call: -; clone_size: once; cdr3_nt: TGTGCCAGCAGCGTAAGAGACTTTAGTGGCTACACCTTC; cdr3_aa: CASSVRDFSGYTF
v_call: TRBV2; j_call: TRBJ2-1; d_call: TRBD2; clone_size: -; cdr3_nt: TGTGCCAGCAGTGGGACTAGCGGGATAGCAAATGAGCAGTTCTTC; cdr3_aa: CASSGTSGIANEQFF
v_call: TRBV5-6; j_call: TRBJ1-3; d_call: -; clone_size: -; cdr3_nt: TGTGCCAGCAGCTTGCGGGGGCCTGGAAACACCATATATTTT; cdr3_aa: CASSLRGPGNTIYF
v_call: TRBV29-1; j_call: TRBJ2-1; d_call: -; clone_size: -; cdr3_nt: TGCAGCGCCACGGGACGGAACTTCTATGAGCAGTTCTTC; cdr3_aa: CSATGRNFYEQFF
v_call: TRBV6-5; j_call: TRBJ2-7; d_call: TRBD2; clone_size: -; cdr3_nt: TGTGCCAGCAGCCGACTAGCGGGAGCTGTCGAGCAGTACTTC; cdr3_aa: CASSRLAGAVEQYF
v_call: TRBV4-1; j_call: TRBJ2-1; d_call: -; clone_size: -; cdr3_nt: TGCGCCAGCAGCCAACCCCCGAGGGTTGAGCAGTTCTTC; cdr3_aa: CASSQPPRVEQFF
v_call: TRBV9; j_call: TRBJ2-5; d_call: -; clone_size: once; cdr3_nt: TGTGCCAGCAGCGTAGTCGGAGAGACCCAGTACTTC; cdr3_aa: CASSVVGETQYF
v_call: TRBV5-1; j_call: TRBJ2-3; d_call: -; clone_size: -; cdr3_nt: TGCGCCAGCAGCCGTACGATTACAGGTGCAGATACGCAGTATTTT; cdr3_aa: CASSRTITGADTQYF